This TCR beta chain was obtained from a study of T cells in localized non-small cell lung cancer. The study's findings and limits: A median of roughly 57 clones ranked among the top 100 in tumor appeared in adjacent lung. Increased T cell density in blood showed an association with longer overall survival. T cell clonality was highest in uninvolved adjacent lung, above tumor.

CDR3 length: 14 residues. After removal of 5 bases from V and 6 bases from J, the junction contained 9 bases not matched to a gene. The germline gives CDR1 SGHRS, CDR2 YFSETQ. Here immunoSEQ multiplex PCR was the method, and the copy in TCRdb shows in-frame clones only, minus some. Here the sample spans about 33,000 clones, around 90% being singletons. Comments on this clone: Its antigen is undetermined.

This specimen was peripheral blood mononuclear cells, taken before any cancer treatment. The source of this sequence is a man aged 40 to 69 with stage III lung adenocarcinoma. V and J are TRBV5-1 and TRBJ2-7; 9 nucleotides line up with TRBD1. The CDR3 is CASRRQGGTFEQYF. CDR3 sequence (DNA): TGCGCCAGCAGGAGACAGGGGGGGACCTTCGAGCAGTACTTC. Full variable domain (missing parts from reference TRBV5-1 and TRBJ2-7): KAGVTQTPRYLIKTRGQQVTLSCSPISGHRSVSWYQQTPGQGLQFLFEYFSETQRNKGNFPGRFSGRQFSNSRSEMNVSTLELGDSALYLCASRRQGGTFEQYFGPGTRLTVT.